The rows below give T cell receptor beta chains drawn from one sample of a study of blood T cell repertoires in COVID-19. The protocol was immunoSEQ multiplex PCR, while the TCRdb copy is restricted to in-frame clones and leaves out a portion. The sample holds some 80,000 clones, about four fifths seen once. The source material was peripheral blood. The source is a human donor in a cohort sampled during active COVID-19. CDR3s include the opening cysteine and the closing phenylalanine or tryptophan. The order of the fields is J gene, D gene, clone size, V gene, CDR3 DNA, CDR3 protein. D genes are given only for firm matches. Clone size is shown for a subset of rows, as once, few, many or a class of expanded clone.

>TRBJ2-1|.|.|TRBV7-8
TGTGCCAGCAGCCCCAAGGCCCAAGGGGGGGATAGGTCCTACAATGAGCAGTTCTTC
CASSPKAQGGDRSYNEQFF
>TRBJ2-1|.|once|TRBV13
TGTGCCAGCAGCAAACTAGCTTACAATGAGCAGTTCTTC
CASSKLAYNEQFF
>TRBJ1-5|TRBD1|.|TRBV2
TGTGCCAGCAGCCGTACAGGGGGACCGGCCCAGCCCCAGCATTTT
CASSRTGGPAQPQHF
>TRBJ2-1|TRBD2|.|TRBV24-1
TGTGCCACCAGTGATGGGTCGGGAGGGCGGAATGAGCAGTTCTTC
CATSDGSGGRNEQFF
>TRBJ1-5|TRBD1|.|TRBV6-5
TGTGCCAGCAGCCTGGGACAGGGAAGTCAGCCCCAGCATTTT
CASSLGQGSQPQHF
>TRBJ2-1|.|.|TRBV9
TGTGCCAGCAGCGTAAGCGGCATATCCTACAATGAGCAGTTCTTC
CASSVSGISYNEQFF
>TRBJ1-5|.|.|TRBV6-5
TGTGCCCCCCCTAAACGTAGAAGCAATCAGCCCCAGCATTTT
CAPPKRRSNQPQHF
>TRBJ2-5|.|.|TRBV19
TGTGCCAGTAGTATCCAAGGGGTGGAGACCCAGTACTTC
CASSIQGVETQYF
>TRBJ2-1|.|.|TRBV10-3
TGTGCCATCAGTGATTTCGACTCGTCCGAGCAGTTCTTC
CAISDFDSSEQFF
>TRBJ2-1|TRBD2|.|TRBV27
TGTGCCAGCAGTTTAAATCCCCCTAGCGGCAATGAGCAGTTCTTC
CASSLNPPSGNEQFF
>TRBJ1-5|.|.|TRBV29-1
TGCAGCGTTGAGTCAGGGAATCAGCCCCAGCATTTT
CSVESGNQPQHF
>TRBJ2-1|.|once|TRBV2
TGTGCCATCACAGGTTACAATGAGCAGTTCTTC
CAITGYNEQFF
>TRBJ2-1|.|.|TRBV6-2/TRBV6-3
TGTGCCAGCAGTTACGCGAAGGACTATTACAATGAGCAGTTCTTC
CASSYAKDYYNEQFF
>TRBJ1-1|.|.|TRBV2
TGTGCCAGCTCCTCGAACACGTTTGAAGCTTTCTTT
CASSSNTFEAFF
>TRBJ1-6|.|.|TRBV4-3
TGCGCCAGCAGCCCTGAGACACTCTATAATTCACCCCTCCACTTT
CASSPETLYNSPLHF
>TRBJ1-2|.|.|TRBV15
TGTGCCACCAGCAGAGATGTACAGCTATATGGCTACACCTTC
CATSRDVQLYGYTF
>TRBJ2-7|TRBD2|.|TRBV27
TGTGCCAGCAGTCCCCGGGGAGGGCGCACCTACGAGCAGTACTTC
CASSPRGGRTYEQYF
>TRBJ1-4|.|.|TRBV30
TGTGCCTTCGGGGAGGTAGGGCGTGGAGAAAAACTGTTTTTT
CAFGEVGRGEKLFF
>TRBJ2-1|TRBD2|.|TRBV7-8
TGTGCCAGCAGCGGCGGGACTAGCGGGAGGCCTTATTACAATGAGCAGTTCTTC
CASSGGTSGRPYYNEQFF
>TRBJ2-5|.|.|TRBV20-1
TGCAGTGCTAGTTTGGGCTATAACCAGGAGACCCAGTACTTC
CSASLGYNQETQYF
>TRBJ2-3|.|.|TRBV6-4
TGTGCCAGCAGCGAACAGGGTTTGGATACGCAGTATTTT
CASSEQGLDTQYF
>TRBJ1-1|.|.|TRBV12-3/TRBV12-4
TGTGCCAGCAGGCAGGGCACTGAAGCTTTCTTT
CASRQGTEAFF
>TRBJ1-6|TRBD1|medium-sized|TRBV27
TGTGCCAGCAGTTTAGGGACAGCCGTTAATTCACCCCTCCACTTT
CASSLGTAVNSPLHF
>TRBJ2-3|TRBD2|.|TRBV5-1
TGCGCCAGCAGGGGAACTAGCGGGGCCCCCGGCACAGATACGCAGTATTTT
CASRGTSGAPGTDTQYF
>TRBJ2-3|TRBD2|once|TRBV10-3
TGTGCCACCTTTTCTCCGGGACTAGCGGGAGATACGCAGTATTTT
CATFSPGLAGDTQYF
>TRBJ2-7|TRBD1|.|TRBV29-1
TGCAGCGCCCTGACAGGGGTTACCTACGAGCAGTACTTC
CSALTGVTYEQYF
>TRBJ1-2|.|.|TRBV29-1
TGCAGCGTTGAAGGACAGTTGGGTCGGGGGTATGGCTACACCTTC
CSVEGQLGRGYGYTF
>TRBJ1-2|.|few|TRBV28
TGTGCCAGCAGTTTTGGCATTAACTATGGCTACACCTTC
CASSFGINYGYTF
>TRBJ2-3|TRBD2|.|TRBV20-1
TGCAGTGCTAGTGAACTAGCGGGCACAGATACGCAGTATTTT
CSASELAGTDTQYF
>TRBJ2-5|.|.|TRBV4-3
TGCGCCAGCAGCCAAGATTTATCAGGGGCCCAAGAGACCCAGTACTTC
CASSQDLSGAQETQYF
>TRBJ2-7|TRBD2|.|TRBV19
TGTGCCAGTAGTATAACGGGGGGGGCCTCCTACGAGCAGTACTTC
CASSITGGASYEQYF
>TRBJ1-2|TRBD1|.|TRBV7-2
TGTGCCAGCAGCTTTGGACAGGGTGGCTATGGCTACACCTTC
CASSFGQGGYGYTF
>TRBJ2-5|.|.|TRBV18
TGTGCCAGCTCACCCGTAACTATGGCCACTCAAGAGACCCAGTACTTC
CASSPVTMATQETQYF
>TRBJ2-7|TRBD1|.|TRBV9
TGTGCCAGCAGCTCGGGGGACAGGGCCTACGAGCAGTACTTC
CASSSGDRAYEQYF
>TRBJ2-2|.|.|TRBV25-1
TGTGCCAGCAGTGATGTTAGGGAGCTGTTTTTT
CASSDVRELFF
>TRBJ2-1|.|once|TRBV7-9
TGTGCCAGCAGCTCGATACAGGGTCGGCAGTTCTTC
CASSSIQGRQFF
>TRBJ2-7|TRBD1|.|TRBV14
TGTGCCAGCAGCCCTAGGACAGGCAGCTCCTACGAGCAGTACTTC
CASSPRTGSSYEQYF
>TRBJ1-5|TRBD1|.|TRBV7-8
TGTGCCAGCAGCCCGGGACAGGGGGCGCAAGGTCAGCCCCAGCATTTT
CASSPGQGAQGQPQHF
>TRBJ1-6|.|.|TRBV7-9
TGTGCCAGCAGCTTGGAAGCGGATAATTCACCCCTCCACTTT
CASSLEADNSPLHF
>TRBJ2-7|.|.|TRBV4-2
TGTGCCAGCAGCCAAGGTCCATTCAGCTACGAGCAGTACTTC
CASSQGPFSYEQYF
>TRBJ2-4|.|.|TRBV11-2
TGTGCCAGCAGCTTAGTACGCGGGGCCAAAAACATTCAGTACTTC
CASSLVRGAKNIQYF
>TRBJ2-2|TRBD1|many|TRBV19
TGTGCCAGTAGTAGGGGACAGTTCACCGGGGAGCTGTTTTTT
CASSRGQFTGELFF
>TRBJ1-1|.|.|TRBV19
TGTGCCAGTAGTAGGGCGATGAACACTGAAGCTTTCTTT
CASSRAMNTEAFF
>TRBJ2-5|TRBD2|.|TRBV7-9
TGTGCCAGCAGCTTAGGGCTAGCGGGAGAGGGGACCCAGTACTTC
CASSLGLAGEGTQYF
>TRBJ2-3|TRBD2|.|TRBV4-3
TGCGCCAGCAGCCAACTAGCGGGGACCACAGATACGCAGTATTTT
CASSQLAGTTDTQYF
>TRBJ1-2|.|.|TRBV7-8
TGTGCCAGCAGCTTAGTAAGGGGTGAGGACTATGGCTACACCTTC
CASSLVRGEDYGYTF
>TRBJ2-5|.|.|TRBV18
TGTGCCAGCTCACCTGACAGCCAAGAGACCCAGTACTTC
CASSPDSQETQYF
>TRBJ2-3|TRBD1|.|TRBV7-6
TGTGCCAGCAGCGCCCTCCACAGGGGTCAAGGGACGGATACGCAGTATTTT
CASSALHRGQGTDTQYF
>TRBJ1-2|TRBD1|.|TRBV28
TGTGCCAGCAGTTTTCTGGGACAGGGGAACTATGGCTACACCTTC
CASSFLGQGNYGYTF
>TRBJ1-2|.|once|TRBV12-3/TRBV12-4
TGTGCCAGCAGTACTCCCAGGGCCGGCTACACCTTC
CASSTPRAGYTF
>TRBJ2-1|.|.|TRBV28
TGTGCCAGCAGTTTACGGGGTAGCTCCTACAATGAGCAGTTCTTC
CASSLRGSSYNEQFF